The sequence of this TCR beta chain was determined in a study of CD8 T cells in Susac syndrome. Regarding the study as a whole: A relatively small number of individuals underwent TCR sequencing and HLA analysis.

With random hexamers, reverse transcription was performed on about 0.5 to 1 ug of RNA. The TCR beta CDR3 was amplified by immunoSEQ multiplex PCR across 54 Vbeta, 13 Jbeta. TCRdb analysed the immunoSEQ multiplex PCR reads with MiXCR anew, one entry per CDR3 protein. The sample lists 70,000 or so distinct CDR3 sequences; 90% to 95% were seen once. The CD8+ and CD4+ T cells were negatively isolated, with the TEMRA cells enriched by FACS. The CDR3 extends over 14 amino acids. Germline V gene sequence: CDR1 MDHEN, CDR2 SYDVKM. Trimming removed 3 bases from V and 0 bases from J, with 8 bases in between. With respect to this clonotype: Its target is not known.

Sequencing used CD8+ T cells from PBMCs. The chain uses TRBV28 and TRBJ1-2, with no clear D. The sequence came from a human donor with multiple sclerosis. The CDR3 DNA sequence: TGTGCCAGCAGTTTTCAGGAAACTAACTATGGCTACACCTTC. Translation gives CASSFQETNYGYTF.